These 25 T cell receptor beta chains were sequenced from one sample in a study of low-dose radiotherapy and immunotherapy resistance in tumors. cDNA synthesis used a TRAV/TRBV-specific primer set for both chains. Using a constant-region primer together with a V-primer adapter, TCRs were subjected to roughly 20 PCR cycles of amplification. TCRdb reprocessed the reads via MiXCR and lists one record per CDR3 protein. The sample gives 40,000 or so distinct CDR3 sequences, roughly 30% of which show up once; roughly 3.7% is in the top ten. Time point denoted: before trial treatment. The specimen was PBMCs, collected before treatment. These receptors were obtained from a male donor with gallbladder cancer.

In this sample, this clonotype turned up many times. The rearrangement joins TRBV12-3 or TRBV12-4 to TRBJ2-5, with D unresolved. The CDR3 spans 14 residues. With 4 bases removed from V and 2 bases from J, the gap between germline ends came to 11 bases. CDR3 in amino acids: CASSSGSRQETQYF. The CDR3 DNA reads TGTGCCAGCAGTTCCGGGTCCAGGCAAGAGACCCAGTACTTC.

This clonotype has ten or more counts. This chain uses TRBV20-1 with TRBJ2-5; TRBD2 matches 12 bases. The V and J ends lost 6 bases and 4 bases, in that order; junction bases with no gene match: 12. The germline gives CDR1 DFQATT, CDR2 SNEGSKA (reference sequence). This CDR3 comprises 16 residues. The CDR3 nucleotides are TGCAGTGCCACGCGGACTAGCGGGGCCCCAGGAGAGACCCAGTACTTC. This sequence encodes CSATRTSGAPGETQYF.

This clonotype appeared many times. The chain uses TRBV11-3 and TRBJ2-7; 7 nucleotides match TRBD1. The germline V gene has CDR1 SGHNT and CDR2 YENEEA. CDR3 size: 14 residues. Trimming at V came to 3 bases and at J to 6 bases, leaving 8 bases not matched to a gene. The CDR3 sequence is CASSFYRGATEQYF. CDR3 nucleotide sequence: TGTGCCAGCAGCTTTTACAGGGGAGCAACCGAGCAGTACTTC.

This clonotype has ten or more counts. The chain combines TRBV5-1 with TRBJ2-3; the D is unclear. V was pared by 1 base and J by 1 base, with 4 bases between. Looked up from germline, CDR1 is SGHRS and CDR2 is YFSETQ. The CDR3 extends over 13 amino acids. CDR3 sequence (DNA): TGCGCCAGCAGCTTGATCGGCACAGATACGCAGTATTTT. Its protein is CASSLIGTDTQYF.

The rearrangement uses TRBV5-1 and TRBJ2-1; perhaps TRBD2 as D (7 bases). The V gene's germline CDR1 is SGHRS and CDR2 YFSETQ. This CDR3 comprises 16 residues. V shed 0 bases and J shed 10 bases, with 20 bases lying between them. The CDR3 protein is CASSLVAGADLFEQFF. CDR3 DNA sequence: TGCGCCAGCAGCTTGGTTGCGGGGGCCGACCTTTTCGAGCAGTTCTTC.

This chain uses TRBV27 with TRBJ2-7, with 12 bases identical to TRBD1. The CDR3 has 15 residues. Looked up from germline, CDR1 is MNHEY and CDR2 is SMNVEV (reference sequence). J was trimmed by 4 bases and V by 6 bases; bases with no gene match: 7. As DNA, the CDR3 is TGTGCCAGCAGGCAACCGGGACAGGGGGCTTACGAGCAGTACTTC. Encoded protein: CASRQPGQGAYEQYF.

This clonotype was seen repeatedly, ten times or more. The chain uses TRBV2 and TRBJ2-7; D call uncertain. This CDR3 region has 12 residues. V lost 3 bases and J 5 bases, leaving 8 bases between the germline ends. Germline CDR1 reads SNHLY; CDR2 reads FYNNEI. The DNA for the CDR3 is TGTGCCAGCAGTGAGGAGATCCACGAGCAGTACTTC. Translation: CASSEEIHEQYF.

This clonotype was seen repeatedly, ten times or more. The chain uses TRBV20-1 and TRBJ2-5, with D tentatively TRBD2 (6 bases). V dropped 6 bases and J dropped 2 bases, with 19 bases sitting between them. This CDR3 comprises 15 residues. Germline V gives CDR1 DFQATT, CDR2 SNEGSKA (reference sequence). CDR3 protein: CSASFGAGLQETQYF. The CDR3 nucleotides are TGCAGTGCCAGCTTTGGGGCGGGGCTTCAAGAGACCCAGTACTTC.

This clonotype was detected only a few times. V usage is TRBV29-1 and J usage is TRBJ2-2; D might be TRBD2 (6 bases). Germline V lookup: CDR1 SQVTM, CDR2 ANQGSEA. V was pared by 2 bases and J by 3 bases, with 10 bases between. The CDR3 loop spans 14 amino acids. CDR3: CSVENGGDTGELFF. The CDR3 nucleotides are TGCAGCGTTGAAAACGGCGGGGACACCGGGGAGCTGTTTTTT.

This clonotype has ten or more counts. The rearrangement links TRBV19 to TRBJ1-1; D is possibly TRBD1 (5 bases). The CDR3 contains 16 residues. V was shortened by 5 bases and J by 0 bases, with 16 bases between the two germline ends. Per germline, CDR1 LNHDA and CDR2 SQIVND (reference sequence). The CDR3 DNA is TGTGCCAGTAGTCCCATGGGGCCAGAACTGAACACTGAAGCTTTCTTT. It yields the protein CASSPMGPELNTEAFF.

The table lists this clonotype with many counts. This chain joins TRBV7-9 and TRBJ1-1; 8 bases are a match to TRBD1. V dropped 5 bases and J dropped 11; count of bases not matched to a gene: 19. The CDR3 has 16 residues. CDR1 is SEHNR, CDR2 FQNEAQ, per germline (reference sequence). For the CDR3, the DNA is TGTGCCAGCAGCCCAAGGGGGACAGGCCCCGAACGAGGCGCTTTCTTT. It is translated as CASSPRGTGPERGAFF.

This chain uses TRBV28 with TRBJ1-1; D remains unclear. Trimming removed 7 bases from V and 1 base from J, with 7 bases in between. Germline CDR1 reads MDHEN; CDR2 reads SYDVKM. This CDR3 is 12 amino acids long. The CDR3 coding sequence is TGTGCCAGCAAAAGTCGGAACACTGAAGCTTTCTTT. It codes for CASKSRNTEAFF.

This chain uses TRBV5-6 with TRBJ2-7, with 8 nucleotides matching TRBD2. The CDR3 covers 21 residues. V shed 0 bases and J 7 bases; nucleotides not matched to a gene: 27. Germline V gene sequence: CDR1 SGHDT, CDR2 YYEEEE. CDR3 residues: CASSLVRGPYGGRGDPREQYF. In DNA, the CDR3 is TGTGCCAGCAGCTTGGTGCGGGGACCCTACGGTGGGCGGGGGGACCCCAGGGAGCAGTACTTC.

V gene TRBV28 combines with J gene TRBJ1-1; D not resolved. This CDR3 has 15 amino acids. Trimming stripped 7 bases from V and 1 base from J, with 16 bases between. Germline lookup yields CDR1 MDHEN and CDR2 SYDVKM. The CDR3 loop reads CASIPTPGTNTEAFF. The CDR3 DNA reads TGTGCCAGCATACCGACCCCAGGCACGAACACTGAAGCTTTCTTT.

The V call is TRBV7-3, the J call TRBJ1-2; TRBD1 matches at 8 bases. V was clipped by 5 bases and J by 4 bases; unmatched bases: 3. The length of the CDR3 is 13 residues. Looked up from germline, CDR1 is SGHTA and CDR2 is FQGTGA. The CDR3 DNA is TGTGCCAGCAGCGACAGGGGTGGCTATGGCTACACCTTC. Encoded protein: CASSDRGGYGYTF.

About this clonotype itself: Only one base separates this from a far larger clonotype, so it likely reflects a read error. This chain connects TRBV4-2 to TRBJ2-1; weak D call: TRBD2 (5 bases). The V gene's germline CDR1 is LGHNA and CDR2 YNFKEQ. V lost 0 bases and J 13 bases, leaving 22 bases between the germline ends. This CDR3 is built from 16 residues. The DNA for the CDR3 is TGTGCCAGCAGCCAAGAATTTCAAGGCACGGAGGAGACCCAGTTCTTC. Translated: CASSQEFQGTEETQFF.

The chain has TRBV7-2 and TRBJ2-3; 8 bases are shared with TRBD1. Trimming cost V 5 bases and J 0 bases; bases outside gene matches: 7. Germline V gives CDR1 SGHTA, CDR2 FQGNSA. The CDR3 is 16 residues long. The CDR3 reads CASSPRTGFSTDTQYF. The DNA for the CDR3 is TGTGCCAGCAGCCCCCGGACAGGGTTCAGCACAGATACGCAGTATTTT.

This clonotype has a count of ten or more. CDR3 sequence (DNA): TGCAGCGTCGCCCGACTAGCGGGAGGGACCACAGATACGCAGTATTTT. This codes for CSVARLAGGTTDTQYF. The rearrangement links TRBV29-1 to TRBJ2-3, with 14 bases identical to TRBD2. This CDR3 spans 16 amino acids. The V and J ends lost 6 bases and 2 bases, in that order; junction bases with no gene match: 7. From germline, CDR1 is SQVTM and CDR2 ANQGSEA.

This clonotype was observed at least ten times. The chain couples TRBV19 to TRBJ2-2; 9 bases agree with TRBD1. V lost 7 bases to trimming and J lost 8 bases; unmatched junction nucleotides: 5. From germline, CDR1 is LNHDA and CDR2 SQIVND (reference sequence). The CDR3 runs 13 residues. The CDR3 nucleotides read TGTGCCAGTACCTCGACAGGGGGTGGGGAGCTGTTTTTT. Translated, it gives CASTSTGGGELFF.

The genes are TRBV28 and TRBJ1-5; D is perhaps TRBD1 (5 bases). The germline CDR1 and CDR2 sequences are MDHEN and SYDVKM. V lost 6 bases to trimming and J lost 9 bases, with 21 bases between them. The CDR3 is made up of 15 amino acids. The CDR3 coding sequence is TGTGCCAGCAGCGGGGGGGTGAGGGCTTGGGGGCCCCAGCATTTT. Translated, it gives CASSGGVRAWGPQHF.

Worth noting for this clonotype: Only one base separates this from a far larger clonotype, so it likely reflects a read error. The chain couples TRBV6-6 to TRBJ2-1, with D possibly matching TRBD2 (6 bases). Trimming took 5 bases from V and 0 from J, leaving 11 bases between them. This CDR3 has 15 residues. Germline CDR1 and CDR2: MNHNY and SVGAGI (reference sequence). CDR3 sequence: CASSAGGNSYNEQFF. For the CDR3, the DNA is TGTGCCAGCAGTGCTGGGGGGAACTCCTACAATGAGCAGTTCTTC.

This sequence joins TRBV6-5 and TRBJ2-3, with D maybe TRBD2 (7 bases). This CDR3 has 15 amino acids. Germline loops: CDR1 MNHEY, CDR2 SVGAGI. Trimming removed 6 bases at V and 0 bases at J, with 13 bases between. The CDR3 spells CASRRGGPSTDTQYF. The CDR3 nucleotides read TGTGCCAGCAGGCGCGGGGGCCCAAGCACAGATACGCAGTATTTT.

Remarks on this clonotype: A far larger clone is just one base off, so this is likely a read error. The chain uses TRBV6-5 and TRBJ2-1; tentatively, D is TRBD1 (5 bases). CDR3 length equals 18 residues. Germline CDR1 is MNHEY and CDR2 is SVGAGI. The ends were cut back, 5 bases at V and 1 base at J, with 21 bases in the middle. CDR3 loop: CASSAGQPNLKSYNEQFF. CDR3 DNA: TGTGCCAGCAGTGCTGGACAACCTAATCTAAAGTCCTACAATGAGCAGTTCTTC.

This clonotype appeared a few times. One end of the junction does not line up with germline, which may come from a read error. The chain employs TRBV6-8 and TRBJ1-1, with 7 bases aligning to TRBD1. Germline V gene data show CDR1 as MNHGY and CDR2 as SAAAGT. This CDR3 is built from 14 residues. CDR3 DNA sequence: TGTGCCAGCAGCATGGGACAGCTCAACACAGAAGCTTTCTTT. This sequence encodes CASSMGQLNTEAFF.

The sample holds many counts of this clonotype. This sequence joins TRBV5-1 and TRBJ2-7, with no clear D. CDR1 is SGHRS, CDR2 YFSETQ, per germline. The V and J ends lost 5 bases and 3 bases respectively, with 15 bases between them. CDR3 length equals 14 residues. CDR3 region: CASRFQQGNYEQYF. CDR3 coding DNA: TGCGCCAGCAGATTTCAGCAAGGGAACTACGAGCAGTACTTC. Variable domain in full (rest from reference TRBV5-1 and TRBJ2-7): KAGVTQTPRYLIKTRGQQVTLSCSPISGHRSVSWYQQTPGQGLQFLFEYFSETQRNKGNFPGRFSGRQFSNSRSEMNVSTLELGDSALYLCASRFQQGNYEQYFGPGTRLTVT.